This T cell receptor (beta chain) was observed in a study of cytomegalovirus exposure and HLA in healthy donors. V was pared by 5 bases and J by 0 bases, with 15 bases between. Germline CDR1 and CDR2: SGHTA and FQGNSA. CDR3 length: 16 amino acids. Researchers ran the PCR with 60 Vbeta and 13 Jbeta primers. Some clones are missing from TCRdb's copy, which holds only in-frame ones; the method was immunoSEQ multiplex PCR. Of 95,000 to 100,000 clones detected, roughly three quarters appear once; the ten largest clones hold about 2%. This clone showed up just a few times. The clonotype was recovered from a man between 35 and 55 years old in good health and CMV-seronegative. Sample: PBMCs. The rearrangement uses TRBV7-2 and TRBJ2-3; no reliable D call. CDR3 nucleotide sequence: TGTGCCAGCAGCCAAACCGCCTACTCTAGCACAGATACGCAGTATTTT. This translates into CASSQTAYSSTDTQYF.